This is a list of T cell receptor beta chains from one sample in a study of Ad26.COV2.S vaccination and SARS-CoV-2 variants. TCRdb's table, derived via immunoSEQ multiplex PCR, lists solely in-frame clones and lacks some. The table has some 370,000 clones, about four fifths seen once; the top ten hold around 7.3%. Source: peripheral blood, taken in a trial of Ad26.COV2.S vaccine versus placebo. The receptor set was obtained from a person aged 18-65 years who received the Ad26.COV2.S COVID-19 vaccine or a placebo. Both conserved end residues are part of each CDR3. A D gene is named only where the DNA matches it firmly. Only some rows state a clone size, as once, few, many or a class for expanded clones.

V	J	size	D	DNA	CDR3
TRBV4-1	TRBJ1-5	.	.	TGCGCCAGCAGCCAAGGGGCAGCTTATAGCAATCAGCCCCAGCATTTT	CASSQGAAYSNQPQHF
TRBV11-2	TRBJ2-1	.	TRBD2	TGTGCCAGCAGCTTAGTTTCTAGCGGGAGTGGTTACAATGAGCAGTTCTTC	CASSLVSSGSGYNEQFF
TRBV18	TRBJ1-2	.	.	TGTGCCAGCTCCCCCGGTCCCGGGGAGGTGAGCGGCTACACCTTC	CASSPGPGEVSGYTF
TRBV5-5	TRBJ2-2	once	TRBD2	TGTGCCAGCAGCTTTAGCGGGAGGGTGACCGGGGAGCTGTTTTTT	CASSFSGRVTGELFF
TRBV7-3	TRBJ2-2	few	.	TGTGCCAGCAGTTACATGCGGGGTACCGGGGAGCTGTTTTTT	CASSYMRGTGELFF
TRBV30	TRBJ2-7	.	TRBD1	TGTGCCCGGACCGGGACAGATACCTCCTACGAGCAGTACTTC	CARTGTDTSYEQYF
TRBV14	TRBJ2-6	.	.	TGTGCCAGCAGGGTGGCCGGGACCTCTGGGGCCAACGTCCTGACTTTC	CASRVAGTSGANVLTF
TRBV4-3	TRBJ1-2	.	.	TGCGCCAGCAGCCAAGACCCCGGGCAGGGAAGTAACTATGGCTACACCTTC	CASSQDPGQGSNYGYTF
TRBV5-4	TRBJ1-2	.	.	TGTGCCAGCAGCTTACCAGGAGAGGCTCGGGGCTACACCTTC	CASSLPGEARGYTF
TRBV10-2	TRBJ1-3	.	.	TGCGCCAGCACCTGGGACACTGGAAACACCATATATTTT	CASTWDTGNTIYF
TRBV5-4	TRBJ1-2	.	.	TGTGCCAGCGATGGGGGTGGCTATGGCTACACCTTC	CASDGGGYGYTF
TRBV7-3	TRBJ1-2	few	.	TGTGCCAGCAGCCGGGACCGACAGTATGGCTACACCTTC	CASSRDRQYGYTF
TRBV6-2/TRBV6-3	TRBJ1-2	once	.	TGTGCCAGCAGTTACGGGGGAGCGCAGGGCTACACCTTC	CASSYGGAQGYTF
TRBV6-4	TRBJ1-1	.	.	TGTGCCAGCAGTGACTTGGGGACAAGGAGAACTTTCTTT	CASSDLGTRRTFF
TRBV2	TRBJ1-5	.	.	TGTGCCAGCAGCCTACAGGGAAGACAGCCCCAGCATTTT	CASSLQGRQPQHF
TRBV7-9	TRBJ2-3	.	.	TGTGCCAGCACCCCCCTTGGGAAGCACACAGATACGCAGTATTTT	CASTPLGKHTDTQYF
TRBV11-1	TRBJ2-2	.	.	TGTGCCAGCAGCTTAGAGGCCTCCCGGGAGCTGTTTTTT	CASSLEASRELFF
TRBV29-1	TRBJ1-2	once	.	TGCAGCGTTGAAGTCGACGTTCGCTACACCTTC	CSVEVDVRYTF
TRBV7-9	TRBJ2-5	.	TRBD2	TGTGCCAGCAGCTTCACTGGGACTAGCGGCCAAGAGACCCAGTACTTC	CASSFTGTSGQETQYF
TRBV5-1	TRBJ1-6	few	.	TGCGCCAGCAGCTCTCCGGTGGGGCCAGGGTCTAATTCACCCCTCCACTTT	CASSSPVGPGSNSPLHF
TRBV7-9	TRBJ1-2	.	.	TGTGCCAGCAGCTTAAGACCGGGGCCGCAGGGGCGGGACTATGGCTACACCTTC	CASSLRPGPQGRDYGYTF
TRBV28	TRBJ1-1	few	TRBD1	TGTGCCAGCAGCAGCGCCAGCGGGACAGGGGGCACTGAAGCTTTCTTT	CASSSASGTGGTEAFF
TRBV28	TRBJ2-1	once	.	TGTGCCAGCAGCGACAGTAGCTCCTACAATGAGCAGTTCTTC	CASSDSSSYNEQFF
TRBV27	TRBJ1-2	.	TRBD1	TGTGCCAGCAGTTCTACCCGACAGGGAGAGGGCTACACCTTC	CASSSTRQGEGYTF
TRBV4-3	TRBJ1-2	once	TRBD1	TGCGCCAGCAGCCATTACAGGGGTGGAATAGATGGCTACACCTTC	CASSHYRGGIDGYTF
TRBV12-3/TRBV12-4	TRBJ2-7	.	.	TGTGCCAGCAGCTTAAGGATCCACGAGCAGTACTTC	CASSLRIHEQYF
TRBV28	TRBJ2-1	.	TRBD1	TGTGCCAGCAGTCCCGGGACAGGGAACAATGAGCAGTTCTTC	CASSPGTGNNEQFF
TRBV4-1	TRBJ1-5	few	.	TGCGCCAGCAGCCAAGCGGTGAACTTGGGGACTCAGCCCCAGCATTTT	CASSQAVNLGTQPQHF
TRBV6-4	TRBJ2-1	.	TRBD2	TGTGCCAGCAGTGACTTTCCTAGCGGGACATTTAGAAGAGGAGAGCAGTTCTTC	CASSDFPSGTFRRGEQFF